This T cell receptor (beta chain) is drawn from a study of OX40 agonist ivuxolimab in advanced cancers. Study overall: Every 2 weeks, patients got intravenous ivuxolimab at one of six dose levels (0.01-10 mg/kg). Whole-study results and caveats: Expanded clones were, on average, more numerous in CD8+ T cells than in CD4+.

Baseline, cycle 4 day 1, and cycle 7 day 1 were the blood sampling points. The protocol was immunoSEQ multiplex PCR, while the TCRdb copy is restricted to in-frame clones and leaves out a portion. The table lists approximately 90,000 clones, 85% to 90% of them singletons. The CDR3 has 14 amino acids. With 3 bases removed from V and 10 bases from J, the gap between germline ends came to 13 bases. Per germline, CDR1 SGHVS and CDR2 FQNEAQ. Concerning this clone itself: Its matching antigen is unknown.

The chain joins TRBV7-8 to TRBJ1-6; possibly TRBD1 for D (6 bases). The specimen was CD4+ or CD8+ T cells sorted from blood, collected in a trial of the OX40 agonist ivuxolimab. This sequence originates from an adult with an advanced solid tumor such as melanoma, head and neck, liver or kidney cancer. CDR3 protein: CASSFHRVDSPLHF. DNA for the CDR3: TGTGCCAGCAGCTTCCACAGGGTAGACTCACCCCTCCACTTT.